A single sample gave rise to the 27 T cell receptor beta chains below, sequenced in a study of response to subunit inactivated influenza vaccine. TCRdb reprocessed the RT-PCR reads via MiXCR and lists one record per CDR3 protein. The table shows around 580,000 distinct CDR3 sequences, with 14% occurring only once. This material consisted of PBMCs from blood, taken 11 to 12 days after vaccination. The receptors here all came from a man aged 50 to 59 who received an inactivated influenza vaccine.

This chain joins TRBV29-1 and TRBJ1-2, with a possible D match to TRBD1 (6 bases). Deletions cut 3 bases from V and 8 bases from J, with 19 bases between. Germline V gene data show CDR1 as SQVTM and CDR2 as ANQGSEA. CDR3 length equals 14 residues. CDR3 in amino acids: CSVDDPGQLLGYTF. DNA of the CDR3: TGCAGCGTTGATGACCCCGGACAGCTCTTAGGCTACACCTTC.

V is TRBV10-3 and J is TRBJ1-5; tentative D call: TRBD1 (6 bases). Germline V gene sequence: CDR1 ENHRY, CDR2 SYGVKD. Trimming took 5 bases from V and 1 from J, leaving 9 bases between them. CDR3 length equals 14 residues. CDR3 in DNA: TGTGCCATCAGTCCAGGGGAGAGCAATCAGCCCCAGCATTTT. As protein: CAISPGESNQPQHF.

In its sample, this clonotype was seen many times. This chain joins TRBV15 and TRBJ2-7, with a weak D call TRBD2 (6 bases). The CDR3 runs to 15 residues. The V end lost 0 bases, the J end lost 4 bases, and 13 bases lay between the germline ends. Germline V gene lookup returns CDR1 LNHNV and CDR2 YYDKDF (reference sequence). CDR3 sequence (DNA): TGTGCCACCAGCAGAGATTATACGGGAGTTTACGAGCAGTACTTC. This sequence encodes CATSRDYTGVYEQYF.

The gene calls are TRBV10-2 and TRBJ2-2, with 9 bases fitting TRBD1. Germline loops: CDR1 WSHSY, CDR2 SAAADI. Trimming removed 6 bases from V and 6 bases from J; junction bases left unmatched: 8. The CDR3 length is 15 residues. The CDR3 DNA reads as TGCGCCAGCAGGGAACAGGGGGCACCTTCCGGGGAGCTGTTTTTT. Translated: CASREQGAPSGELFF.

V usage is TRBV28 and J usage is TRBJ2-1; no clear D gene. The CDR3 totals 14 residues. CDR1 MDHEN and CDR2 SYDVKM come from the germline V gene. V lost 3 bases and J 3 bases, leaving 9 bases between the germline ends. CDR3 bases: TGTGCCAGCAGTTTTGGGGTAGTCTACAATGAGCAGTTCTTC. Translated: CASSFGVVYNEQFF.

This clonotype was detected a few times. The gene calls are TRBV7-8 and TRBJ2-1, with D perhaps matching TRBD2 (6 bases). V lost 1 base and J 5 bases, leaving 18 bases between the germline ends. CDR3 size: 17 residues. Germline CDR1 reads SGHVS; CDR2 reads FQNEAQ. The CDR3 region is CASSLVQGLNSHNEQFF. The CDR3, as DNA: TGTGCCAGCAGCTTAGTCCAGGGACTGAATTCCCACAATGAGCAGTTCTTC.

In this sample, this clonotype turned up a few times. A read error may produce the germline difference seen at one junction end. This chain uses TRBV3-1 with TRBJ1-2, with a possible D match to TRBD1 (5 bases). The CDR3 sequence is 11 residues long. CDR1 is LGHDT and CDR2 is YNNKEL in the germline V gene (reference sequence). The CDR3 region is CASSQGPGQVF. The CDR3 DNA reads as TGTGCCAGCAGCCAAGGACCGGGGCAGGTCTTC.

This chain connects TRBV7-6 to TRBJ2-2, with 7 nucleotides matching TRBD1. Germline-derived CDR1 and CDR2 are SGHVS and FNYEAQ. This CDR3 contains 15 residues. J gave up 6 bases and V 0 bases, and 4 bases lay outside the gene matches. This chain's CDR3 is CASSLARGLAGELFF. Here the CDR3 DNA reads TGTGCCAGCAGCTTAGCGAGGGGGCTTGCCGGGGAGCTGTTTTTT.

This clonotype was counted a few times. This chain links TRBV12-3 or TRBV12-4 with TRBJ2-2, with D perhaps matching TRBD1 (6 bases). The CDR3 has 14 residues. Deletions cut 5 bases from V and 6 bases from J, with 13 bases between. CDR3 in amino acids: CASSRTGIPGELFF. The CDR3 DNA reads TGTGCCAGCAGTCGAACAGGGATTCCCGGGGAGCTGTTTTTT.

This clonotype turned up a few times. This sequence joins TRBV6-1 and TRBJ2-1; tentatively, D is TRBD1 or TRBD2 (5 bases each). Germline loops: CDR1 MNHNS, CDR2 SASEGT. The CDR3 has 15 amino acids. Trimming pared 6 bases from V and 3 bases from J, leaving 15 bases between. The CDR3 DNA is TGTGCCAGCAGCCCAGGGACCACCGGCTACAATGAGCAGTTCTTC. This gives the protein CASSPGTTGYNEQFF.

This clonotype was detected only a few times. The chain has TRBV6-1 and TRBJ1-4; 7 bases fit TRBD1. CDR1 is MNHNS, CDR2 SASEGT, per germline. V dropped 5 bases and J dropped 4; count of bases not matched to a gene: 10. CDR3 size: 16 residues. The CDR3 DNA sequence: TGTGCCAGCAGTCCCGTCCGACAGGGCAGTAATGAAAAACTGTTTTTT. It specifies CASSPVRQGSNEKLFF.

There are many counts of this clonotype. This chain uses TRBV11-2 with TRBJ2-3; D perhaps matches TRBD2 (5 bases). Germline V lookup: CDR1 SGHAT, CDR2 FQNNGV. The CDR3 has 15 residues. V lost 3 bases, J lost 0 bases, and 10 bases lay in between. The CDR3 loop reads CASSFAGRSTDTQYF. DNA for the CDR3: TGTGCCAGCAGCTTCGCGGGCAGAAGCACAGATACGCAGTATTTT.

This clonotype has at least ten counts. DNA of the CDR3: TGCAGTGCTAGAGAGGGGGCGGCCACCGGGGAGCTGTTTTTT. This encodes CSAREGAATGELFF. V usage is TRBV20-1 and J usage is TRBJ2-2, with D maybe TRBD1 (6 bases). V lost 0 bases and J 4 bases, leaving 9 bases between the germline ends. The CDR3 covers 14 residues. Germline V gene data show CDR1 as DFQATT and CDR2 as SNEGSKA (reference sequence).

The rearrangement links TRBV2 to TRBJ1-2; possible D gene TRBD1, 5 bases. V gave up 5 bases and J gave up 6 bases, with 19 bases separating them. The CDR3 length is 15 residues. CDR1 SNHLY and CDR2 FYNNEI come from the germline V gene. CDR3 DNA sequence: TGTGCCAGCAGTCCGAAACCGGGGGGAGGAAATGGCTACACCTTC. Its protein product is CASSPKPGGGNGYTF.

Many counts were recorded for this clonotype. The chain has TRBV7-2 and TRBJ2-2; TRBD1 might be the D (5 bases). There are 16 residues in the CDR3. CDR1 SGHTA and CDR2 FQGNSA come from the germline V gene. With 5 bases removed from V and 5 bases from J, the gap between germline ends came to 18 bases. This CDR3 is CASSELRQGWTGELFF. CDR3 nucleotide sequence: TGTGCCAGCAGCGAGCTTCGGCAGGGTTGGACCGGGGAGCTGTTTTTT.

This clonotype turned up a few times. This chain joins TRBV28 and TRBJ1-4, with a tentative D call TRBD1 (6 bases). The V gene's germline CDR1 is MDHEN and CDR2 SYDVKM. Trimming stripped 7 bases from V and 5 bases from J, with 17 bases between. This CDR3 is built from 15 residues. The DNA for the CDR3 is TGTGCCAGCACCTCCGGGACACTTCTAAATGAAAAACTGTTTTTT. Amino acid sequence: CASTSGTLLNEKLFF.

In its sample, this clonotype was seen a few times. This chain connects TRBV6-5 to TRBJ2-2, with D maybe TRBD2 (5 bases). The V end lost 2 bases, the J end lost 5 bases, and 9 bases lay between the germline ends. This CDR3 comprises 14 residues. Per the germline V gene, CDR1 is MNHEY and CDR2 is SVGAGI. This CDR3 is CASSYERDTGELFF. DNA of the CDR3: TGTGCCAGCAGTTACGAACGGGATACCGGGGAGCTGTTTTTT.

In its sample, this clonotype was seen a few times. The CDR3 nucleotides are TGTGCCAGCAGCTTCGACACATTACGCCACTCTGGGGCCAACGTCCTGACTTTC. Translation gives CASSFDTLRHSGANVLTF. The V and J genes are TRBV7-8 and TRBJ2-6; D not certain. V was pared by 3 bases and J by 0 bases, with 15 bases between. Germline V gene lookup returns CDR1 SGHVS and CDR2 FQNEAQ. CDR3 length equals 18 residues.

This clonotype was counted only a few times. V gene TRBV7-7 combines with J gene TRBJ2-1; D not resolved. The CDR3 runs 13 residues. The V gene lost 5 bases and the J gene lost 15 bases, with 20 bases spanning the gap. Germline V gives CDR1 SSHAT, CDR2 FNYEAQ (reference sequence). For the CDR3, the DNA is TGTGCCAGCAGCCCCACTGGACCCGTAGGTCTGTTCTTC. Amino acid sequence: CASSPTGPVGLFF.

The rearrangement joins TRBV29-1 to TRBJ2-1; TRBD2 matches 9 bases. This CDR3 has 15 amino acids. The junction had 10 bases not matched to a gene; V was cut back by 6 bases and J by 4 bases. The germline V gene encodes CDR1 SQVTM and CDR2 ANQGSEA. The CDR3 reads CSVFSGSIRYNEQFF. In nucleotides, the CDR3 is TGCAGCGTATTTAGCGGGAGCATACGGTACAATGAGCAGTTCTTC.

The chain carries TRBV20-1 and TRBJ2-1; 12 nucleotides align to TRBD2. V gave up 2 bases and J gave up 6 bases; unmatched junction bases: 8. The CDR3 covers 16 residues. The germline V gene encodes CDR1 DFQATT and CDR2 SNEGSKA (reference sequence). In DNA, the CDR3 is TGCAGTGCTAGAACACTGACTAGCGGGAGAGTCAATGAGCAGTTCTTC. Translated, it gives CSARTLTSGRVNEQFF.

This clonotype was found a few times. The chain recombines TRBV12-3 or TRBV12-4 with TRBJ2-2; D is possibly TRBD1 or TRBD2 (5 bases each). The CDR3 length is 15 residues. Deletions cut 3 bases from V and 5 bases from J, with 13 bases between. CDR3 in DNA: TGTGCCAGCAGTTTCGAGCCAGGGAGTACCGGGGAGCTGTTTTTT. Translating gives CASSFEPGSTGELFF.

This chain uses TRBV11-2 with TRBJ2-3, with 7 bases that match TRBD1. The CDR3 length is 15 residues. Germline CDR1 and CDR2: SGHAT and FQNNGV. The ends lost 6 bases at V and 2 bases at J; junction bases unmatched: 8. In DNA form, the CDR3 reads TGTGCCAGCAGTGCAGGGGGACCATACACAGATACGCAGTATTTT. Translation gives CASSAGGPYTDTQYF.

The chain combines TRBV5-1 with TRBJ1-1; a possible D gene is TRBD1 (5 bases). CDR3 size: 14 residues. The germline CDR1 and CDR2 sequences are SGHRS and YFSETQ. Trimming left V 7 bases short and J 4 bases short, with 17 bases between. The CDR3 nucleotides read TGCGCCAGCCACAAAGGGGCCGCGGGCACTGAAGCTTTCTTT. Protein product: CASHKGAAGTEAFF.

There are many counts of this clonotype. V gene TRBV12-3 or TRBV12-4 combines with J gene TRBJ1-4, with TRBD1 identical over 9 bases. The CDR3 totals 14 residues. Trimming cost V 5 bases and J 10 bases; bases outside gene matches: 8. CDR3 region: CASSLRTGEGKLFF. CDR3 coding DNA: TGTGCCAGCAGTCTTCGGACAGGGGAAGGAAAACTGTTTTTT.

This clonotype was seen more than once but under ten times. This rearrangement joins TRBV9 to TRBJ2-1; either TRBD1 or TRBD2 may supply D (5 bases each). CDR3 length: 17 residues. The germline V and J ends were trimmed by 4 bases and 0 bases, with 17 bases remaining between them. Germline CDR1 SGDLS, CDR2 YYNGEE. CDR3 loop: CASSPGLGRSSYNEQFF. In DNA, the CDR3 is TGTGCCAGCAGCCCTGGACTGGGGCGTAGCTCCTACAATGAGCAGTTCTTC.

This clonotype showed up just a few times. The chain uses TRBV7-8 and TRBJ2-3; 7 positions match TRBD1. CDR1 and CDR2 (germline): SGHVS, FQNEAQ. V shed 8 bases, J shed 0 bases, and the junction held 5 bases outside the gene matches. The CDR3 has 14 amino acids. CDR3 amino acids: CASLQTGSTDTQYF. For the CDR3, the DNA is TGTGCCAGCCTGCAGACAGGGAGCACAGATACGCAGTATTTT.